This note documents a single TCR beta chain sequence. Its specificity is unknown. The data originate from a study of blood T cells in healthy people across ages. General study points: Per million T cells, TCR beta diversity dropped about linearly as age rose. Estimated diversity, derived from one million T cells, was regarded as an underestimate.

Using a J-beta primer mix together with a sample-barcoded 5' primer, a second PCR was run for about 6 to 11 cycles. All cDNA molecules were each tagged by a template-switch adaptor with 12 random nucleotides. TCRdb used MiXCR to reprocess the 5' RACE reads, holding one entry per CDR3 protein. The table has about 1,400,000 distinct CDR3 sequences, roughly 60% seen once; the top ten hold over 5.5%. Total RNA, at least 5 micrograms per sample, came from PBMCs. The receptor's source is a man aged 18 to 30 in good health. Sequences were obtained from blood.

As DNA, the CDR3 is TGCGCCAGCAGCCAATTCCCCGGGGTAGGGGGGGGAAGAGCCAAAAACATTCAGTACTTC. Translating it yields CASSQFPGVGGGRAKNIQYF. The rearrangement uses TRBV4-1 and TRBJ2-4; D is possibly TRBD2 (7 bases). The CDR3 has 20 residues. The V end lost 2 bases, the J end lost 0 bases, and 23 bases lay between the germline ends. CDR1 MGHRA and CDR2 YSYEKL come from the germline V gene.